A single sample gave rise to the 20 T cell receptor beta chains below, sequenced in a study of blood T cell repertoires in COVID-19. Assay used: immunoSEQ multiplex PCR; TCRdb lists only in-frame clones, some missing. The sample contains about 500,000 clones, roughly 90% of which appear only once. Sequencing was done on a sample of PBMCs or T cells enriched from blood (not recorded which). The source of these receptors is a woman aged 18-30 years who had recovered from COVID-19.

The genes are TRBV30 and TRBJ1-3; D not resolved. The germline V gene has CDR1 GTSNPN and CDR2 SVGIG (reference sequence). The CDR3 runs 14 residues. Trimming took off 0 bases at V and 1 base at J, with 7 bases between the two ends. CDR3 amino acids: CAWSVRRSGNTIYF. The CDR3 bases are TGTGCCTGGAGTGTACGCAGATCTGGAAACACCATATATTTT. Full variable domain (outside the CDR3, taken from reference TRBV30 and TRBJ1-3): SQTIHQWPATLVQPVGSPLSLECTVEGTSNPNLYWYRQAAGRGLQLLFYSVGIGQISSEVPQNLSASRPQDRQFILSSKKLLLSDSGFYLCAWSVRRSGNTIYFGEGSWLTVV.

The CDR3 is CASTPGLAGETQYF. CDR3 DNA: TGTGCCAGCACACCGGGACTAGCAGGGGAGACCCAGTACTTC. The chain joins TRBV2 to TRBJ2-5; 9 bases fit TRBD2. The V segment lost 7 bases and the J segment 5 bases; nucleotides outside the gene matches: 8. The germline V gene has CDR1 SNHLY and CDR2 FYNNEI. The CDR3 length is 14 residues.

This sequence joins TRBV7-9 and TRBJ1-3; D perhaps matches TRBD1 (6 bases). This CDR3 region has 15 residues. Germline-derived CDR1 and CDR2 are SEHNR and FQNEAQ (reference sequence). Deletions cut 5 bases from V and 2 bases from J, with 13 bases between. The chain's CDR3 is CASSRAGGPGNTIYF. The CDR3 DNA is TGTGCCAGCAGCCGCGCCGGGGGGCCTGGAAACACCATATATTTT.

The genes are TRBV2 and TRBJ2-1, with D maybe TRBD1 (5 bases). The CDR3 has 15 residues. Deletions cut 4 bases from V and 9 bases from J, with 19 bases between. CDR1 is SNHLY and CDR2 is FYNNEI in the germline V gene. Here the CDR3 DNA reads TGTGCCAGCAGTGCCCTGACAGAAGGAATGGGTGAGCAGTTCTTC. Its translation is CASSALTEGMGEQFF.

The V and J genes are TRBV11-1 and TRBJ1-6; D unresolved. The CDR3 totals 15 residues. Deletions cut 4 bases from V and 7 bases from J, with 14 bases between. Per the germline V gene, CDR1 is SGHAT and CDR2 is FQDESV (reference sequence). CDR3 protein: CASSSGVAENSPLHF. CDR3 bases: TGTGCCAGCAGCTCCGGCGTTGCGGAAAATTCACCCCTCCACTTT.

The chain employs TRBV19 and TRBJ1-2; D call uncertain. Germline lookup yields CDR1 LNHDA and CDR2 SQIVND (reference sequence). This CDR3 has 14 residues. The V end was cut by 6 bases, the J end by 7 bases, with 18 bases between. CDR3: CASRAGGRSIGYTF. In DNA, the CDR3 is TGTGCCAGTAGGGCGGGCGGACGGTCCATTGGCTACACCTTC.

CDR3 amino acids: CASTRGQGDGEQYF. The CDR3 bases are TGTGCCAGTACTAGGGGACAGGGGGACGGAGAGCAGTACTTC. The chain uses TRBV6-5 and TRBJ2-7, with 11 bases lining up with TRBD1. The CDR3 is 14 amino acids. V was pared by 9 bases and J by 7 bases, with 11 bases of the junction left unmatched. From germline, CDR1 is MNHEY and CDR2 SVGAGI.

The chain has TRBV28 and TRBJ1-1, with a possible D match to TRBD1 (5 bases). This CDR3 is 16 amino acids long. V dropped 1 base and J dropped 6 bases, with 18 bases sitting between them. Germline values: CDR1 MDHEN, CDR2 SYDVKM. In DNA, the CDR3 is TGTGCCAGCAGTTTATTAGGGGTTTGGGGTAGGGCTGAAGCTTTCTTT. Translated, it gives CASSLLGVWGRAEAFF.

V and J are TRBV27 and TRBJ1-3; maybe TRBD1 (6 bases). V dropped 2 bases and J dropped 10 bases, with 12 bases sitting between them. Germline V gives CDR1 MNHEY, CDR2 SMNVEV (reference sequence). CDR3 length equals 13 residues. CDR3 DNA sequence: TGTGCCAGCAGTTTAGTTAGGGGGGGGACCATATATTTT. Translated: CASSLVRGGTIYF.

The chain's CDR3 is CASSQSGSEQYF. The CDR3 DNA is TGTGCCAGCAGTCAATCAGGGTCCGAGCAGTACTTC. V and J are TRBV5-4 and TRBJ2-7; TRBD1 might be the D (5 bases). The V end was cut by 5 bases, the J end by 6 bases, with 12 bases between. The CDR3 has 12 amino acids. In germline, CDR1 is SGHNT, CDR2 YYREEE (reference sequence). Full variable domain (missing parts from reference TRBV5-4 and TRBJ2-7): ETGVTQSPTHLIKTRGQQVTLRCSSQSGHNTVSWYQQALGQGPQFIFQYYREEENGRGNFPPRFSGLQFPNYSSELNVNALELDDSALYLCASSQSGSEQYFGPGTRLTVT.

As concerns this clone: This sample also contains other DNA sequences that code for the same CDR3. V is TRBV3-1 (or the pseudogene TRBV3-2) and J is TRBJ1-6; 9 nucleotides align to TRBD1. The V gene's germline CDR1 is LGHDT and CDR2 YNNKEL (reference sequence). V shed 4 bases, J shed 7 bases, and the junction held 2 bases outside the gene matches. The CDR3 spans 14 residues. Here the CDR3 DNA reads TGTGCCAGCAGCCTCGGACAGGGGAATTCACCCCTCCACTTT. It is translated as CASSLGQGNSPLHF.

The CDR3 nucleotides read TGTGCCAGCAGTCCCGACAGGGCTAACACTGAAGCTTTCTTT. It yields the protein CASSPDRANTEAFF. This chain uses TRBV6-4 with TRBJ1-1; 7 nucleotides line up with TRBD1. Per the germline V gene, CDR1 is MRHNA and CDR2 is SNTAGT. The CDR3 consists of 14 residues. Unmatched junction bases numbered 5, after V lost 5 bases and J lost 2 bases.

CDR3 region: CASSESARRPYNEQFF. The CDR3 nucleotides read TGCGCCAGCAGTGAGTCAGCGCGGAGGCCCTACAATGAGCAGTTCTTC. This chain joins TRBV10-2 and TRBJ2-1; tentatively, D is TRBD2 (5 bases). CDR3 length: 16 amino acids. Germline V gene lookup returns CDR1 WSHSY and CDR2 SAAADI. Trimming left V 0 bases short and J 2 bases short, with 11 bases between.

The gene calls are TRBV2 and TRBJ1-5, with D perhaps matching TRBD1 (5 bases). The ends were cut back, 2 bases at V and 4 bases at J, with 9 bases in the middle. Per the germline V gene, CDR1 is SNHLY and CDR2 is FYNNEI. This CDR3 spans 14 amino acids. The CDR3 nucleotides are TGTGCCAGCAGTGAAAGACAGACTAATCAGCCCCAGCATTTT. Its protein product is CASSERQTNQPQHF.

The chain carries TRBV7-2 and TRBJ2-7; perhaps TRBD2 as D (6 bases). CDR1 and CDR2 (germline): SGHTA, FQGNSA. V was cut by 5 bases and J by 1 base, with 12 bases left in between. The CDR3 consists of 14 residues. CDR3 in amino acids: CASSQMGGSYEQYF. The CDR3, as DNA: TGTGCCAGCAGCCAAATGGGGGGTTCCTACGAGCAGTACTTC.

V is TRBV30 and J is TRBJ1-1, with TRBD1 identical over 7 bases. V was pared by 3 bases and J by 10 bases, with 11 bases of the junction left unmatched. Per germline, CDR1 GTSNPN and CDR2 SVGIG (reference sequence). The CDR3 is 13 residues long. The CDR3 here is CAWREGVRDRAFF. The CDR3 region has the DNA TGTGCCTGGAGAGAGGGGGTCCGGGACAGAGCTTTCTTT.

The CDR3 coding sequence is TGTGCCATCAGTGAGTCCACAGGGGGTCAAGAGACCCAGTACTTC. This gives the protein CAISESTGGQETQYF. The J gene is TRBJ2-5, the V gene TRBV10-3; 8 bases are a match to TRBD1. The CDR3 runs 15 residues. Germline V gene lookup returns CDR1 ENHRY and CDR2 SYGVKD. Trimming at V came to 0 bases and at J to 2 bases, leaving 2 bases not matched to a gene.

The rearrangement links TRBV6-5 to TRBJ1-3; the match to TRBD1 covers 11 bases. With 2 bases clipped from V and 2 bases from J, the junction kept 2 bases outside the gene matches. Germline loops: CDR1 MNHEY, CDR2 SVGAGI. The CDR3 sequence is 16 residues long. CDR3 sequence reads: CASSYGQGAAGNTIYF. CDR3 DNA sequence: TGTGCCAGCAGTTACGGACAGGGGGCGGCTGGAAACACCATATATTTT.

This chain joins TRBV5-1 and TRBJ2-5; 10 nucleotides align to TRBD2. Germline CDR1 and CDR2: SGHRS and YFSETQ. The CDR3 covers 15 residues. The V segment lost 4 bases and the J segment 3 bases; nucleotides outside the gene matches: 6. CDR3 region: CASSAGLAEEETQYF. DNA for the CDR3: TGCGCCAGCAGCGCCGGACTAGCGGAAGAAGAGACCCAGTACTTC.

The table lists this clone with a count of one. The rearrangement joins TRBV30 to TRBJ2-7; 9 positions agree with TRBD1. Germline CDR1 and CDR2: GTSNPN and SVGIG (reference sequence). V lost 4 bases and J lost 4; bases outside the gene matches: 5. The CDR3 is 13 amino acids. CDR3 residues: CAWKQGAQYEQYF. CDR3 in DNA: TGTGCCTGGAAACAGGGGGCGCAGTACGAGCAGTACTTC.